This is a list of T cell receptor beta chains from one sample in a study of blood T cell repertoires in COVID-19. Profiling relied on immunoSEQ multiplex PCR, and the TCRdb table lists in-frame clones only, not all of them. The sample lists around 250,000 clones; approximately 83% were seen once. Sequenced: PBMCs or T cells enriched from blood (not recorded which). These receptors were taken from a woman aged 45 to 65 who had recovered from COVID-19. Both conserved end residues are part of each CDR3. Each record gives: D gene, J gene, V gene, clone size, CDR3 DNA, CDR3 protein. D genes are given only for firm matches. Clone size is stated in some rows and not others, as once, few, many or a class when expanded.

TRBD1,TRBJ1-1,TRBV19,-,TGTGCCAGTAGTAACGACAGGGCAGCTTTCTTT,CASSNDRAAFF
-,TRBJ2-2,TRBV5-6,-,TGTGCCAGCAGCAAGGACAGGGACGGGACTAGCTCCTTCACCGGGGAGCTGTTTTTT,CASSKDRDGTSSFTGELFF
-,TRBJ1-1,TRBV29-1,-,TGCAGCGTCTCGAACCGGTTGATGAACACTGAAGCTTTCTTT,CSVSNRLMNTEAFF
TRBD1,TRBJ1-4,TRBV19,-,TGTGCCAGTAGTGGCCGGGACAGGGCCGCAACTAATGAAAAACTGTTTTTT,CASSGRDRAATNEKLFF
TRBD2,TRBJ2-3,TRBV10-2,-,TGCGCCAGCGGGCCTAGCGGGAGGTCAGATACGCAGTATTTT,CASGPSGRSDTQYF
-,TRBJ2-2,TRBV30,-,TGTGCCTGGAGGATTGTACTCGGCACCGGGGAGCTGTTTTTT,CAWRIVLGTGELFF
-,TRBJ1-6,TRBV2,few,TGTGCCAGCAGCCCAGGGGCTCCTGGACGTTCACCCCTCCACTTT,CASSPGAPGRSPLHF
TRBD2,TRBJ2-1,TRBV7-2,-,TGTGCCAGCAGCTTAGTAGCCGGGACTAGCGGGAGAACTCACGAGCAGTTCTTC,CASSLVAGTSGRTHEQFF
-,TRBJ1-6,TRBV4-1,-,TGCGCCAGCAGCCAAGAGGTCAGGCAGGGGACCTCACCCCTCCACTTT,CASSQEVRQGTSPLHF
-,TRBJ1-4,TRBV21-1,-,TGTGCCAGCAGCAAAGTTAATTTCCTTCGGGCAGAAAATAAGGGGCGTCCAACTAATGAAAAACTGTTTTTT,CASSKVNFLRAENKGRPTNEKLFF
-,TRBJ2-2,TRBV3-1/TRBV3-2,once,TGTGCCAGCAGCCAACAGGGTTCGAACACCGGGGAGCTGTTTTTT,CASSQQGSNTGELFF
-,TRBJ2-7,TRBV18,few,TGTGCCAGCTCACCAAGGCGGGAGAGGGGGTCCTACGAGCAGTACTTC,CASSPRRERGSYEQYF
TRBD1,TRBJ1-1,TRBV5-1,once,TGCGCCAGCAGCTTGGAAGGGGGCCCGAACACTGAAGCTTTCTTT,CASSLEGGPNTEAFF
-,TRBJ2-5,TRBV27,-,TGTGCCAGCAGTTTGGGGGGCGGGAGAGGAGAGACCCAGTACTTC,CASSLGGGRGETQYF
-,TRBJ2-2,TRBV6-2/TRBV6-3,-,TGTGCCAGCAGTTACGCAGGGGAAGCCGGGGAGCTGTTTTTT,CASSYAGEAGELFF
TRBD2,TRBJ2-3,TRBV4-1,-,TGCGCCAGCAGACGGACTAGCGGGAGTTTAGATACGCAGTATTTT,CASRRTSGSLDTQYF
TRBD2,TRBJ2-1,TRBV28,-,TGTGCCAGCAGTCGGTCAGGACTAGCATTTGAGCAGTTCTTC,CASSRSGLAFEQFF
TRBD2,TRBJ2-3,TRBV3-1/TRBV3-2,-,TGTGCCAGCAGCCCTACTAGAGGGAGCGGGAGGGGCACAGATACGCAGTATTTT,CASSPTRGSGRGTDTQYF
-,TRBJ2-3,TRBV10-2,-,TGCGCCAGCAGTGAGGCCAGGACTAAAAGTCTTCTCGTGGGTTCCCACGCCCAGTATTTT,CASSEARTKSLLVGSHAQYF
TRBD2,TRBJ2-1,TRBV14,-,TGTGCCAGCAGCCTGGGACTAGTGTCCCGCAACTACAATGAGCAGTTCTTC,CASSLGLVSRNYNEQFF
TRBD1,TRBJ1-6,TRBV7-2,-,TGTGCCAGCAGCTTAGCGACAGGGGGTGGTTCACCCCTCCACTTT,CASSLATGGGSPLHF
TRBD1,TRBJ2-7,TRBV13,-,TGTGCCAGCACCAAACGGGGACAGGGCGATCACGAGCAGTACTTC,CASTKRGQGDHEQYF
TRBD2,TRBJ2-2,TRBV19,-,TGTGCCAGTAGGATAGCGGGAGTAACGGCGAACACCGGGGAGCTGTTTTTT,CASRIAGVTANTGELFF
TRBD2,TRBJ2-7,TRBV28,-,TGTGCCAGCAGCTTTAGCGGGAGCTACGAGCAGTACTTC,CASSFSGSYEQYF
TRBD2,TRBJ2-3,TRBV3-1/TRBV3-2,few,TGTGCCAGCAGCCAAGATAGACTAGCGGGCCCCGACCAGGATACGCAGTATTTT,CASSQDRLAGPDQDTQYF
TRBD1,TRBJ1-1,TRBV28,-,TGTGCCAGCTCGTCCCCCGGGACAGGTTATGAAGCTTTCTTT,CASSSPGTGYEAFF
-,TRBJ2-7,TRBV27,-,TGTGCCAGCAGTTTACAGGGAACCTACGAGCAGTACTTC,CASSLQGTYEQYF
TRBD1,TRBJ2-7,TRBV7-3,-,TGTGCCAGCAGCTTAAGCTCAGGGGGCTACTACGAGCAGTACTTC,CASSLSSGGYYEQYF
TRBD2,TRBJ2-1,TRBV19,-,TGTGCCAGTAGTACCACTCCGACTAGCGGGAGGATCGGAGAGCAGTTCTTC,CASSTTPTSGRIGEQFF
-,TRBJ2-3,TRBV18,-,TGTGCCAGCTCACCAGCCTTAGCGGCTCTCACAGATACGCAGTATTTT,CASSPALAALTDTQYF
TRBD2,TRBJ2-2,TRBV6-5,-,TGTGCCAGCAGCTACGAGGGACTAGATCCCGGGGAGCTGTTTTTT,CASSYEGLDPGELFF
-,TRBJ2-3,TRBV5-1,-,TGCGCCAGCAGCTTGGCCTCGACAGCTTCAGATACGCAGTATTTT,CASSLASTASDTQYF
TRBD1,TRBJ2-7,TRBV3-1/TRBV3-2,-,TGTGCCAGCAGCCCCGGGACAGGGGTGTACGAGCAGTACTTC,CASSPGTGVYEQYF
-,TRBJ2-7,TRBV9,few,TGTGCCAGCAGCTTGGGACTTCTAAGCTCCTACGAGCAGTACTTC,CASSLGLLSSYEQYF
-,TRBJ2-5,TRBV7-6,-,TGTGCCAGCAGCTTAGATTCAGGGCCAAGGGGCGAGACCCAGTACTTC,CASSLDSGPRGETQYF
TRBD2,TRBJ2-3,TRBV4-1,-,TGCGCCAGCAGCCAAGGATCGGGAGGGAGATTGTGGTTCGCAGATACGCAGTATTTT,CASSQGSGGRLWFADTQYF
-,TRBJ1-1,TRBV5-6,once,TGTGCCAGCAGATTAACAGGGATGAACACTGAAGCTTTCTTT,CASRLTGMNTEAFF
TRBD2,TRBJ2-7,TRBV18,-,TGTGCCAGCTCACCAGGGGCTAGCGGAAAGAGCTCCTACGAGCAGTACTTC,CASSPGASGKSSYEQYF
TRBD1,TRBJ2-7,TRBV28,-,TGTGCCAGCACCGGGACAGGGCAATTCTACGAGCAGTACTTC,CASTGTGQFYEQYF
TRBD2,TRBJ2-2,TRBV25-1,-,TGTGCCAGCAGTGAATCGCGGGAGGCCAACACCGGGGAGCTGTTTTTT,CASSESREANTGELFF
TRBD2,TRBJ2-2,TRBV27,-,TGTGCCAGCAGTTTCCGGGACGTTCTGGTGGGGGGGTCGTTGTCGCTGTTTTTT,CASSFRDVLVGGSLSLFF
-,TRBJ2-2,TRBV27,-,TGTGCCAGCAGTTCTAGCGTACACACCGGGGAGCTGTTTTTT,CASSSSVHTGELFF
TRBD2,TRBJ2-7,TRBV27,-,TGTGCCAGCAGTTTATCCAGACTAGCGGGATTGTACGAGCAGTACTTC,CASSLSRLAGLYEQYF
-,TRBJ2-7,TRBV6-5,-,TGTGCCAGCAGTTACTCTTCCTCGCGGACCTACGAGCAGTACTTC,CASSYSSSRTYEQYF
-,TRBJ1-1,TRBV6-2/TRBV6-3,-,TGTGCCAGCAGTCTGGGACACAAGGTGACTGAAGCTTTCTTT,CASSLGHKVTEAFF
-,TRBJ2-3,TRBV7-8,-,TGTGCCAGCAGCTTAGCAGGGCGGGGCCCTAGCACAGATACGCAGTATTTT,CASSLAGRGPSTDTQYF
-,TRBJ2-7,TRBV18,-,TGTGCCAGCTCACCACCGTCCAGATACGAGCAGTACTTC,CASSPPSRYEQYF
-,TRBJ1-1,TRBV12-3/TRBV12-4,-,TGTGCCAGCAGGTACGGTCAGAACACTGAAGCTTTCTTT,CASRYGQNTEAFF
TRBD1,TRBJ1-2,TRBV24-1,-,TGTGCCACCAGTGATTCCATGGACAGGATCCCCTATGGCTACACCTTC,CATSDSMDRIPYGYTF
-,TRBJ1-1,TRBV12-3/TRBV12-4,-,TGTGCCAGCGCCTGGAGCACTGAAGCTTTCTTT,CASAWSTEAFF
-,TRBJ2-7,TRBV5-6,-,TGTGCCAGCAGCTTCGGGTCTTCCTCTGGCGAGCAGTACTTC,CASSFGSSSGEQYF
-,TRBJ2-7,TRBV5-4,-,TGTGCCAGCAGCTTGGTGGGAGGTGGGCTCTACGGCGAGCAGTACTTC,CASSLVGGGLYGEQYF
TRBD2,TRBJ2-4,TRBV28,-,TGTGCCAGCAGCAGCGGGACCAAAAACATTCAGTACTTC,CASSSGTKNIQYF
TRBD2,TRBJ2-5,TRBV4-1,-,TGCGCCAGCAGCCAACTAGCGGGAGTAGGAGGACAAGAGACCCAGTACTTC,CASSQLAGVGGQETQYF
-,TRBJ2-5,TRBV7-8,-,TGTGCCAGCAGCTCGGACAATTACCAAGAGACCCAGTACTTC,CASSSDNYQETQYF
TRBD1,TRBJ1-6,TRBV27,-,TGTGCCAGCGGCAAAAGACAGGGTAACTCACCCCTCCACTTT,CASGKRQGNSPLHF